This TCR beta chain derives from a study of shared clonotypes between healthy human individuals. The overall study: CD4 naive and memory got three plates each, CD8 naive two, CD8 memory one.

Free of recent acute infections or vaccinations, the donors were healthy HIV-negative adults. Genomic DNA of every subset was divided equally among multiple immunoSEQ plates. The repertoire was sequenced with immunoSEQ multiplex PCR; TCRdb's copy has only in-frame clones and lacks some. The table has about 110,000 clones, over 65% seen once. Trimming pared 2 bases from V and 4 bases from J, leaving 17 bases between. Germline-derived CDR1 and CDR2 are LNHDA and SQIVND (reference sequence). The CDR3 is made up of 16 amino acids. The chain couples TRBV19 to TRBJ1-2; tentatively, D is TRBD1 (6 bases). This clonotype was sampled from a woman in her 30s in good health. Sequencing used memory CD8+ T cells sorted from blood. As for subset: CD45RO+ cells pooled with CCR7-negative TemRA cells. As DNA, the CDR3 is TGTGCCAGTAGTATAATCGGGACGGGGGCTGGCTATGGCTACACCTTC. Its protein is CASSIIGTGAGYGYTF.